This TCR beta chain was captured in a study of identical twins. TCRdb re-analysed the 5' RACE reads in MiXCR, keeping a single row per CDR3 protein. The sample contains 500,000 to 600,000 distinct CDR3 sequences, about 20% of which appear only once. This CDR3 contains 14 residues. Trimming took off 6 bases at V and 4 bases at J, with 14 bases between the two ends. From germline, CDR1 is SNHLY and CDR2 FYNNEI. This clonotype was observed a handful of times. Its target is unknown. Study-wide findings and caveats: It was out-of-frame TCR alpha sharing in monozygotic twins that models underestimated.

These same records also appear under a second study, on T cells expressing NK-cell markers. From that study: A few donors' CD3+CD56-NKG2C+ cells were dominated by the same clonotypes. Clarity on HCMV specificity was lacking for the expanded NKG2C+ T cell clones.

Sequences were obtained from CD4+ T cells sorted from blood. This TCR derives from a woman in her late teens or twenties in good health. The rearrangement joins TRBV2 to TRBJ2-3, with TRBD1 as a possible D gene (5 bases). The CDR3 reads CASSKTARPDTQYF. CDR3 DNA: TGTGCCAGCAGCAAGACAGCCCGCCCAGATACGCAGTATTTT.